Below are 18 T cell receptor beta chains sequenced from a single sample in a study of PD-L1 blockade in urothelial cancer. Sequenced by immunoSEQ multiplex PCR; TCRdb stores in-frame clones only, minus some. The sample consists of about 72,000 clones, about 86% of them appearing once. The time point here: pretreatment peripheral blood. The starting material was PBMCs, obtained around atezolizumab (anti-PD-L1) treatment. The receptors shown here come from a man in his fifties or sixties with urothelial cancer.

This clone was counted between two and nine times. The genes are TRBV29-1 and TRBJ2-3; 7 bases match TRBD2. CDR1 and CDR2 from the germline V gene are SQVTM and ANQGSEA. The CDR3 length is 13 residues. After removal of 2 bases from V and 3 bases from J, the junction contained 2 bases not matched to a gene. CDR3 sequence reads: CSVEPSGTDTQYF. CDR3 nucleotides: TGCAGCGTTGAACCTAGCGGTACAGATACGCAGTATTTT.

The chain is built from TRBV7-3 and TRBJ2-6; D is perhaps TRBD2 (5 bases). The CDR3 sequence is 16 residues long. Germline CDR1 is SGHTA and CDR2 is FQGTGA. V lost 5 bases and J 0 bases, leaving 11 bases between the germline ends. The DNA of the CDR3 is TGTGCCAGCAGCATCGAGGGCTTCTCTGGGGCCAACGTCCTGACTTTC. The encoded protein is CASSIEGFSGANVLTF. The whole variable domain, remainder taken from reference TRBV7-3 and TRBJ2-6, is GAGVSQTPSNKVTEKGKYVELRCDPISGHTALYWYRQSLGQGPEFLIYFQGTGAADDSGLPNDRFFAVRPEGSVSTLKIQRTERGDSAVYLCASSIEGFSGANVLTFGAGSRLTVL.

The chain joins TRBV2 to TRBJ1-2, with TRBD1 matching over 8 bases. Germline CDR1 reads SNHLY; CDR2 reads FYNNEI. The V gene end was trimmed by 3 bases and the J gene end by 2 bases; junction bases not matched to a gene: 5. This CDR3 has 15 residues. The CDR3 protein is CASSDTGQGNYGYTF. The CDR3, as DNA: TGTGCCAGCAGTGATACTGGACAGGGCAACTATGGCTACACCTTC.

The chain couples TRBV21-1 to TRBJ1-5; the tabulated D call, TRBD1, remains unverified against the DNA. TRBV21-1 is a pseudogene locus. The CDR3 contains 23 residues. The CDR3 DNA is TGTGCCAGCAGCACCACACCCCCTATCGAGGACAGGGGACTCCAAAATAGCAATCAGCCCCAGCATTTT. Its protein is CASSTTPPIEDRGLQNSNQPQHF.

The chain recombines TRBV28 with TRBJ2-5, with 10 bases matching TRBD2. Germline V lookup: CDR1 MDHEN, CDR2 SYDVKM. The J segment lost 1 base and the V segment lost 4 bases, leaving 6 bases of the junction unmatched. This CDR3 comprises 16 residues. CDR3 region: CASSYLAGGFQETQYF. CDR3 nucleotides: TGTGCCAGCAGTTATTTAGCGGGGGGCTTCCAAGAGACCCAGTACTTC.

The chain employs TRBV9 and TRBJ2-1; TRBD2 matches at 12 bases. The V segment lost 2 bases and the J segment 8 bases; nucleotides outside the gene matches: 5. Germline CDR1 is SGDLS and CDR2 is YYNGEE. CDR3 length: 15 residues. The CDR3 nucleotides are TGTGCCAGCAGCGTCCTAGCGGGGGGGGGCCATGAGCAGTTCTTC. Amino acids: CASSVLAGGGHEQFF.

The chain joins TRBV19 to TRBJ1-6; 10 bases line up with TRBD1. J gave up 9 bases and V 2 bases, and 7 bases lay outside the gene matches. Germline CDR1 and CDR2: LNHDA and SQIVND (reference sequence). The CDR3 totals 16 residues. CDR3 DNA sequence: TGTGCCAGTAGTATAAGTGACAGGGGGCTTGGTTCACCCCTCCACTTT. Its translation is CASSISDRGLGSPLHF.

The chain carries TRBV30 and TRBJ1-6; 8 bases line up with TRBD1. CDR1 is GTSNPN, CDR2 SVGIG, per germline (reference sequence). Trimming removed 2 bases from V and 9 bases from J; junction bases left unmatched: 6. This CDR3 is built from 14 residues. Here the CDR3 reads CAWSLGQGISPLHF. The CDR3 DNA sequence: TGTGCCTGGAGTCTCGGACAGGGTATTTCACCCCTCCACTTT.

The chain couples TRBV4-3 to TRBJ2-1; maybe TRBD2 (7 bases). CDR1 is LGHNA and CDR2 is YSLEER in the germline V gene. CDR3 length equals 22 residues. The V end lost 1 base, the J end lost 9 bases, and 37 bases lay between the germline ends. CDR3: CASSQGLELGGASPYLLGEQFF. CDR3 bases: TGCGCCAGCAGCCAAGGCCTAGAATTGGGGGGGGCAAGCCCTTACCTCCTTGGTGAGCAGTTCTTC.

The chain joins TRBV27 to TRBJ2-1; D is possibly TRBD1 (6 bases). The CDR3 sequence is 15 residues long. The V end was cut by 4 bases, the J end by 9 bases, with 19 bases between. The germline CDR1 and CDR2 sequences are MNHEY and SMNVEV (reference sequence). CDR3 amino acids: CASSYRPQGFTEQFF. CDR3 coding DNA: TGTGCCAGCAGTTACCGCCCCCAGGGGTTCACTGAGCAGTTCTTC.

J is TRBJ1-3 and V is TRBV18; 7 bases align to TRBD1. Germline CDR1 reads KGHSH; CDR2 reads LQKENI. With 5 bases clipped from V and 1 base from J, the junction kept 5 bases outside the gene matches. CDR3 length equals 15 residues. The CDR3: CASSWDSVSGNTIYF. DNA of the CDR3: TGTGCCAGCTCATGGGACAGTGTATCTGGAAACACCATATATTTT.

The chain is built from TRBV11-2 and TRBJ2-1; 16 positions match TRBD2. Trimming took 4 bases from V and 12 from J; bases not matched to a gene: 15. Per germline, CDR1 SGHAT and CDR2 FQNNGV. The CDR3 loop spans 18 amino acids. This chain's CDR3 is CASSSLGTSGGGWGGQFF. CDR3 DNA: TGTGCCAGCAGCTCCCTGGGGACTAGCGGGGGGGGCTGGGGAGGGCAGTTCTTC.

The chain uses TRBV15 and TRBJ2-7, with TRBD2 identical over 8 bases. Per germline, CDR1 LNHNV and CDR2 YYDKDF (reference sequence). The V and J ends lost 7 bases and 5 bases, in that order; junction bases with no gene match: 10. This CDR3 has 14 residues. The CDR3, as DNA: TGTGCCACCACCGGGGGGGGCTTACCCCACGAGCAGTACTTC. Translating gives CATTGGGLPHEQYF.

J is TRBJ1-2 and V is TRBV19; weak D call: TRBD1 (6 bases). Trimming stripped 4 bases from V and 3 bases from J, with 9 bases between. The V gene's germline CDR1 is LNHDA and CDR2 SQIVND (reference sequence). The CDR3 is 13 residues long. The CDR3 DNA follows: TGTGCCAGTAGTAACCAGGGGCACTATGGCTACACCTTC. This gives the protein CASSNQGHYGYTF.

The chain uses TRBV4-1 and TRBJ2-7; 9 bases align to TRBD2. Germline assignment: CDR1 MGHRA and CDR2 YSYEKL. The length of the CDR3 is 16 residues. Trimming at V came to 5 bases and at J to 2 bases, leaving 10 bases not matched to a gene. The CDR3 here is CASSIRLAADPYEQYF. DNA for the CDR3: TGCGCCAGCAGCATCCGACTAGCGGCCGACCCCTACGAGCAGTACTTC.

The rearrangement joins TRBV5-1 to TRBJ1-2, with 10 bases that match TRBD1. The length of the CDR3 is 14 residues. Per the germline V gene, CDR1 is SGHRS and CDR2 is YFSETQ. J was trimmed by 7 bases and V by 4 bases; bases with no gene match: 7. The CDR3 nucleotides read TGCGCCAGCAGCGTAGACAGGGGGCAGGGTGGCTACACCTTC. This codes for CASSVDRGQGGYTF.

The V call is TRBV19, the J call TRBJ1-2, with TRBD1 matching 8 bases. The germline V gene has CDR1 LNHDA and CDR2 SQIVND (reference sequence). V lost 5 bases and J lost 6; bases outside the gene matches: 8. The length of the CDR3 is 14 residues. Here the CDR3 reads CASSLRGRTHGYTF. In nucleotides, the CDR3 is TGTGCCAGTAGTCTCAGGGGGCGCACCCATGGCTACACCTTC.

V gene TRBV11-2 combines with J gene TRBJ1-5, with D perhaps TRBD1 (5 bases). V lost 0 bases to trimming and J lost 5 bases, with 11 bases between them. The CDR3 is 15 amino acids. The germline V gene encodes CDR1 SGHAT and CDR2 FQNNGV. CDR3 protein: CASSLERGYDQPQHF. CDR3 DNA sequence: TGTGCCAGCAGCTTAGAACGGGGGTATGATCAGCCCCAGCATTTT.